This TCR beta chain appears in the sequencing data of a study of T-cell reconstitution after alpha-beta-depleted transplantation in children. The J segment lost 0 bases and the V segment lost 6 bases, leaving 5 bases of the junction unmatched. The V gene's germline CDR1 is MNHEY and CDR2 SVGEGT. This CDR3 is built from 15 residues. Preparation of the TCRbeta library involved a method that used unique molecular identifiers. TCRdb re-derived calls from the PCR reads in MiXCR, one entry per CDR3 protein. The table includes more than 200,000 distinct CDR3 sequences, about 25% detected once. In this sample, this clonotype turned up a few times. The antigen is not known. Regarding the study as a whole: Recipient T cells and thymic progenitors that survived gave rise to the high TCRbeta diversity observed at day 60 in some patients.

The chain has TRBV6-2 or TRBV6-3 and TRBJ2-1, with 7 bases aligning to TRBD2. The TCR originated in a girl aged 2 to 10 with Fanconi anemia, due to receive a stem cell transplant. This sample comprised PBMCs, obtained before TCRalphabeta/CD19-depleted stem cell transplant. In DNA, the CDR3 is TGTGCCAGCAGAAAGACTAGCCCCTCCTACAATGAGCAGTTCTTC. Protein product: CASRKTSPSYNEQFF.